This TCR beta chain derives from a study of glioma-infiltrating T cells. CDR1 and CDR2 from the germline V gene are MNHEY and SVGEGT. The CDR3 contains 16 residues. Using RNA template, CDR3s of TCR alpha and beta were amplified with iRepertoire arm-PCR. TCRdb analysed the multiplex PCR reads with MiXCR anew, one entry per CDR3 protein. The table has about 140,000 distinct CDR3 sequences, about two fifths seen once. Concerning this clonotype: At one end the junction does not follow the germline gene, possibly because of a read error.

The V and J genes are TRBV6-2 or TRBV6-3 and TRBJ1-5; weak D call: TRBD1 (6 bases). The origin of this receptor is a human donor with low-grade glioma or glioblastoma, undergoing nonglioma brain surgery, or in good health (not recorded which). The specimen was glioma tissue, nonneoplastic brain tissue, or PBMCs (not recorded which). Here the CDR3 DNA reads TGTGCCAGCAGGAACAGGGAGAGGGCGGGCAATCAGCCACAGCATTTT. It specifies CASRNRERAGNQPQHF.